A single sample is the source of the 30 T cell receptor beta chains below, sequenced in a study of blood T cell repertoires in COVID-19 (dated by TCRdb to about 2020). Library generation was performed with the immunoSEQ multiplex PCR assay. The immuneACCESS repertoire file appears here via TCRdb, limited to in-frame rearrangements. These files lack a portion of the clones; in checked studies, under half of the deficit traces to unresolved V genes, and the cause of the others is not known. Present in this sample are 150,000 or so clones, under 85% of which were seen just once. The ten largest clones capture around 12% of the sample. Material: PBMCs or T cells enriched from blood (not recorded which). The receptors derive from a man between 45 and 60 years old who had recovered from COVID-19.

V and J are TRBV3-1 (or the pseudogene TRBV3-2) and TRBJ1-2, with D unresolved. Looked up from germline, CDR1 is LGHDT and CDR2 is YNNKEL (reference sequence). V shed 6 bases and J shed 6 bases, with 14 bases lying between them. CDR3 size: 13 residues. The CDR3 coding sequence is TGTGCCAGCAGTCCCCGGGGAACGCATGGCTACACCTTC. Protein sequence: CASSPRGTHGYTF.

The chain recombines TRBV5-1 with TRBJ2-5, with TRBD1 as a possible D gene (6 bases). With 3 bases removed from V and 4 bases from J, the gap between germline ends came to 10 bases. Germline CDR1 SGHRS, CDR2 YFSETQ. CDR3 length equals 13 residues. CDR3 nucleotide sequence: TGCGCCAGCAGCTGGGACATCCGAGAGACCCAGTACTTC. It is translated as CASSWDIRETQYF.

In this sample, this clone turned up once. This chain uses TRBV9 with TRBJ2-1; D is undetermined. V was pared by 4 bases and J by 0 bases, with 11 bases between. The CDR3 totals 15 residues. Per germline, CDR1 SGDLS and CDR2 YYNGEE. The CDR3 spells CASSLELNSYNEQFF. The CDR3 region has the DNA TGTGCCAGCAGCCTTGAGTTAAACTCCTACAATGAGCAGTTCTTC.

V gene TRBV2 combines with J gene TRBJ1-1, with 8 bases fitting TRBD1. Germline V gene lookup returns CDR1 SNHLY and CDR2 FYNNEI. V was clipped by 4 bases and J by 4 bases; unmatched bases: 2. The CDR3 runs 13 residues. The chain's CDR3 is CASSVTGGTEAFF. The CDR3 region has the DNA TGTGCCAGCAGTGTTACAGGGGGCACTGAAGCTTTCTTT. The variable domain in full, completed from reference TRBV2 and TRBJ1-1, reads EPEVTQTPSHQVTQMGQEVILRCVPISNHLYFYWYRQILGQKVEFLVSFYNNEISEKSEIFDDQFSVERPDGSNFTLKIRSTKLEDSAMYFCASSVTGGTEAFFGQGTRLTVV.

This clone was seen once. The gene calls are TRBV5-8 and TRBJ2-5; 10 bases map to TRBD2. Germline V gives CDR1 SGHTS, CDR2 YDEGEE. V was pared by 4 bases and J by 2 bases, with 11 bases of the junction left unmatched. This CDR3 comprises 17 residues. CDR3 nucleotide sequence: TGTGCCAGCAGCATCCCTTTTCTAGCGGGGGATCAAGAGACCCAGTACTTC. It translates to CASSIPFLAGDQETQYF.

J is TRBJ2-7 and V is TRBV10-1; maybe TRBD1 (5 bases). The CDR3 length is 14 residues. Germline V lookup: CDR1 WNHNN, CDR2 SYGVQD (reference sequence). The ends were cut back, 3 bases at V and 2 bases at J, with 11 bases in the middle. The CDR3 reads CASSEDSKTYEQYF. CDR3 nucleotides: TGCGCCAGCAGTGAAGACAGTAAAACCTACGAGCAGTACTTC.

The chain carries TRBV6-2 or TRBV6-3 and TRBJ2-3, with a tentative D call TRBD1 (6 bases). The CDR3 is 15 residues long. Germline CDR1 and CDR2: MNHEY and SVGEGT. V was shortened by 5 bases and J by 0 bases, with 12 bases between the two germline ends. CDR3 sequence (DNA): TGTGCCAGCAGTGTCCAACAGGGAAGCACAGATACGCAGTATTTT. It is translated as CASSVQQGSTDTQYF.

The rearrangement joins TRBV2 to TRBJ2-4; TRBD1 might be the D (6 bases). The length of the CDR3 is 14 residues. V was trimmed by 11 bases and J by 1 base, leaving 15 bases between them. Germline V gives CDR1 SNHLY, CDR2 FYNNEI. The CDR3 is CAALLQGAKNIQYF. The CDR3 DNA follows: TGTGCCGCGCTACTGCAGGGGGCCAAAAACATTCAGTACTTC. Drawing the rest from reference TRBV2 and TRBJ2-4, the complete variable domain is EPEVTQTPSHQVTQMGQEVILRCVPISNHLYFYWYRQILGQKVEFLVSFYNNEISEKSEIFDDQFSVERPDGSNFTLKIRSTKLEDSAMYFCAALLQGAKNIQYFGAGTRLSVL.

This clone was found once. The chain joins TRBV7-2 to TRBJ1-1; D uncertain. Germline V lookup: CDR1 SGHTA, CDR2 FQGNSA. Trimming cost V 3 bases and J 4 bases, with 12 bases left between them. CDR3 length: 14 amino acids. The CDR3 DNA reads TGTGCCAGCAGCTTTGGCGGGCGGGCCACTGAAGCTTTCTTT. Amino acids: CASSFGGRATEAFF.

This clone occurred a few times. The chain combines TRBV19 with TRBJ1-2, with D perhaps TRBD1 (5 bases). Trimming cost V 5 bases and J 5 bases, with 18 bases left between them. Germline assignment: CDR1 LNHDA and CDR2 SQIVND (reference sequence). The CDR3 extends over 15 amino acids. The CDR3 here is CASSFSAGVWYGYTF. CDR3 nucleotides: TGTGCCAGTAGTTTTTCTGCGGGGGTATGGTATGGCTACACCTTC.

V usage is TRBV2 and J usage is TRBJ2-3; 8 bases fit TRBD2. The ends lost 8 bases at V and 1 base at J; junction bases unmatched: 5. Germline V gives CDR1 SNHLY, CDR2 FYNNEI. This CDR3 spans 14 amino acids. The chain's CDR3 is CASCAGGRTDTQYF. CDR3 nucleotide sequence: TGTGCCAGCTGCGCGGGGGGACGCACAGATACGCAGTATTTT.

The chain combines TRBV7-9 with TRBJ1-4; 9 bases fit TRBD1. The CDR3 sequence is 15 residues long. Germline CDR1 is SEHNR and CDR2 is FQNEAQ (reference sequence). V dropped 1 base and J dropped 6; count of bases not matched to a gene: 3. The CDR3 DNA is TGTGCCAGCAGCTTAGGTTGGACAGGGGATGAAAAACTGTTTTTT. It translates to CASSLGWTGDEKLFF.

The genes are TRBV3-1 (or the pseudogene TRBV3-2) and TRBJ1-2, with 12 bases aligning to TRBD1. Looked up from germline, CDR1 is LGHDT and CDR2 is YNNKEL (reference sequence). The CDR3 runs to 19 residues. Germline trimming cut 1 base from V and 3 bases from J; bases unmatched to any gene: 12. In DNA form, the CDR3 reads TGTGCCAGCAGCCAAGGGGACTCCGGGACAGGGGGCTCTTACTATGGCTACACCTTC. Translating gives CASSQGDSGTGGSYYGYTF.

The V and J genes are TRBV6-2 or TRBV6-3 and TRBJ1-5; D unresolved. Germline loops: CDR1 MNHEY, CDR2 SVGEGT. Trimming took off 0 bases at V and 1 base at J, with 16 bases between the two ends. The CDR3 has 18 residues. Here the CDR3 DNA reads TGTGCCAGCAGTTACTCGACCGGGGAAGCCCGAAGCAATCAGCCCCAGCATTTT. Amino acids: CASSYSTGEARSNQPQHF.

The chain employs TRBV2 and TRBJ1-2; TRBD1 agrees at 12 bases. Trimming at V came to 6 bases and at J to 8 bases, leaving 7 bases not matched to a gene. CDR3 length equals 14 residues. The germline gives CDR1 SNHLY, CDR2 FYNNEI. As DNA, the CDR3 is TGTGCCAGCAGCGGGGACAGGGGGCTGGTGGGCTACACCTTC. Translation: CASSGDRGLVGYTF.

The chain couples TRBV28 to TRBJ1-2; 10 nucleotides match TRBD1. Trimming removed 4 bases from V and 8 bases from J; junction bases left unmatched: 7. Germline V gene data show CDR1 as MDHEN and CDR2 as SYDVKM. The CDR3 spans 14 residues. The CDR3 nucleotides are TGTGCCAGCAGTTCCCGGGACAGGGGCGGGGGCTACACCTTC. Encoded protein: CASSSRDRGGGYTF.

The chain has TRBV27 and TRBJ1-5; 8 bases match TRBD1. Per the germline V gene, CDR1 is MNHEY and CDR2 is SMNVEV (reference sequence). The CDR3 is made up of 15 amino acids. The junction had 4 bases not matched to a gene; V was cut back by 6 bases and J by 0 bases. The CDR3 spells CASRMTGVSNQPQHF. CDR3 nucleotides: TGTGCCAGCAGGATGACAGGGGTTAGCAATCAGCCCCAGCATTTT.

The chain has TRBV30 and TRBJ1-3; D unclear. The germline V and J ends were trimmed by 5 bases and 5 bases, with 7 bases remaining between them. Looked up from germline, CDR1 is GTSNPN and CDR2 is SVGIG (reference sequence). CDR3 length: 11 amino acids. This CDR3 is CAWVQRNTIYF. As DNA, the CDR3 is TGTGCCTGGGTCCAGAGAAACACCATATATTTT.

The CDR3 nucleotides read TGCGCCAGCAGCCAAGATCCCGACTACACCTACGAGCAGTACTTC. The encoded protein is CASSQDPDYTYEQYF. The V gene is TRBV4-3, the J gene TRBJ2-7, with D maybe TRBD2 (5 bases). Germline CDR1 and CDR2: LGHNA and YSLEER. The CDR3 loop spans 15 amino acids. The V end lost 0 bases, the J end lost 2 bases, and 11 bases lay between the germline ends.

The V call is TRBV5-1, the J call TRBJ2-7; D is perhaps TRBD2 (7 bases). The CDR3 runs to 15 residues. V was trimmed by 4 bases and J by 6 bases, leaving 20 bases between them. Germline V lookup: CDR1 SGHRS, CDR2 YFSETQ. The CDR3 sequence is CASSTQVGGGSEQYF. The CDR3 DNA reads TGCGCCAGCAGCACCCAAGTGGGGGGGGGCTCCGAGCAGTACTTC.

V usage is TRBV5-1 and J usage is TRBJ2-3; 7 bases are a match to TRBD2. Germline loops: CDR1 SGHRS, CDR2 YFSETQ. Losses at the gene ends were 4 bases for V and 0 bases for J; bases not matched to a gene: 8. The CDR3 consists of 16 residues. The CDR3 is CASSLSGGMSTDTQYF. The CDR3 DNA is TGCGCCAGCAGCCTCTCCGGGGGGATGAGCACAGATACGCAGTATTTT.

This clone was counted a single time. The rearrangement joins TRBV10-2 to TRBJ1-2, with 9 bases identical to TRBD1. The germline V gene encodes CDR1 WSHSY and CDR2 SAAADI. The V gene end was trimmed by 3 bases and the J gene end by 8 bases; junction bases not matched to a gene: 4. CDR3 length equals 13 residues. This chain's CDR3 is CASSEQGAGGYTF. For the CDR3, the DNA is TGCGCCAGCAGTGAACAGGGGGCAGGAGGCTACACCTTC.

This clone was observed a few times. The V gene is TRBV5-6, the J gene TRBJ1-4; 10 positions agree with TRBD1. V was clipped by 1 base and J by 8 bases; unmatched bases: 5. CDR3 length: 15 amino acids. CDR1 is SGHDT, CDR2 YYEEEE, per germline. CDR3 sequence (DNA): TGTGCCAGCAGCTTGAATTGGGACAGGGGAGAAAAACTGTTTTTT. This gives the protein CASSLNWDRGEKLFF.

The J gene is TRBJ2-7, the V gene TRBV2, with 9 bases aligning to TRBD2. V dropped 6 bases and J dropped 4; count of bases not matched to a gene: 7. The germline gives CDR1 SNHLY, CDR2 FYNNEI. CDR3 size: 14 residues. The CDR3 DNA reads as TGTGCCAGCAGCCAACCAGCGGGGGGATACGAGCAGTACTTC. As protein: CASSQPAGGYEQYF.

The chain employs TRBV19 and TRBJ2-1, with a possible D match to TRBD2 (7 bases). The CDR3 has 15 amino acids. Germline loops: CDR1 LNHDA, CDR2 SQIVND (reference sequence). Between the trimmed V and J ends, which lost 8 bases and 5 bases, there was a span of 19 bases. In DNA form, the CDR3 reads TGTGCCAGTCGGGATAGAGGGGGGGCAAACAATGAGCAGTTCTTC. Protein product: CASRDRGGANNEQFF.

This sequence joins TRBV2 and TRBJ2-5; 12 nucleotides match TRBD2. CDR3 length: 16 amino acids. Germline assignment: CDR1 SNHLY and CDR2 FYNNEI. V shed 7 bases, J shed 3 bases, and the junction held 9 bases outside the gene matches. CDR3 DNA sequence: TGTGCCAGCATACGGAGTGGACTAGCGGGGAAAGAGACCCAGTACTTC. Translating it yields CASIRSGLAGKETQYF. The whole variable domain, remainder taken from reference TRBV2 and TRBJ2-5, is EPEVTQTPSHQVTQMGQEVILRCVPISNHLYFYWYRQILGQKVEFLVSFYNNEISEKSEIFDDQFSVERPDGSNFTLKIRSTKLEDSAMYFCASIRSGLAGKETQYFGPGTRLLVL.

This clone was counted once. The chain recombines TRBV19 with TRBJ2-1; D might be TRBD2 (7 bases). The CDR3 consists of 17 residues. V was pared by 1 base and J by 0 bases, with 13 bases between. Per the germline V gene, CDR1 is LNHDA and CDR2 is SQIVND (reference sequence). The CDR3 DNA sequence: TGTGCCAGTAGTATAGTTCAACGGGGGGCCTCCTACAATGAGCAGTTCTTC. This encodes CASSIVQRGASYNEQFF.

CDR3 region: CASSASLAAELGEQFF. The DNA of the CDR3 is TGTGCCAGCAGCGCTTCTCTAGCGGCCGAATTAGGTGAGCAGTTCTTC. V is TRBV9 and J is TRBJ2-1; 7 bases match TRBD2. V lost 3 bases, J lost 9 bases, and 15 bases stayed unmatched. Germline CDR1 SGDLS, CDR2 YYNGEE. The CDR3 is 16 amino acids.

This clone was observed a single time. This chain links TRBV4-1 with TRBJ1-2; possibly TRBD1 for D (6 bases). CDR1 is MGHRA and CDR2 is YSYEKL in the germline V gene. The V end was cut by 1 base, the J end by 4 bases, with 10 bases between. The CDR3 sequence is 14 residues long. The CDR3, as DNA: TGCGCCAGCAGCCAAGTTCAGGGGCCCTATGGCTACACCTTC. It is translated as CASSQVQGPYGYTF.

V gene TRBV6-5 combines with J gene TRBJ1-5, with a possible D match to TRBD1 (5 bases). Per germline, CDR1 MNHEY and CDR2 SVGAGI. There are 14 residues in the CDR3. The V and J ends lost 6 bases and 4 bases respectively, with 13 bases between them. The CDR3 DNA sequence: TGTGCCAGCAGCTCAGGGTTTCGAAATCAGCCCCAGCATTTT. It translates to CASSSGFRNQPQHF.